Below, one T cell receptor (beta chain) is given with its context. This clonotype is a singleton in its sample. The antigen this receptor binds is unknown. No base quality information exists; no much larger clone differs at one position. A lone read offers only weak evidence. The sample originates from a study of blood T cells in healthy people across ages (dated by TCRdb to between 2015 and 2017). With regard to the full study: In model experiments, template switching captured about one uniquely barcoded TCR beta cDNA molecule for every two T cells. Donors were grouped into four age groups: young (average approximately 15 years), middle-aged (about 40), aged (about 60) and long-lived (82). Using deep sequencing normalized with unique cDNA molecular identifiers, the study measured how TCR beta repertoire diversity changes with age. For two donors (one aged 18 to 30 and one aged 80 or older), the study analyzed two additional independent replicas of 1 million unique cDNA reads from the same blood draw.

Libraries were prepared through 5' RACE. The sequencer listed for this sample is Illumina HiSeq 2500. A second 7 to 11 cycle PCR used a sample-barcoded 5' primer and a J-beta primer mix. A template-switch 5' adaptor carrying 12 random nucleotides introduced a unique molecular identifier onto each TCR beta cDNA molecule. Each sample yielded at least 2.5 million CDR3-containing paired-end reads. First-strand cDNA was synthesized from all RNA with the Mint cDNA synthesis kit, primed by a TRBC-specific oligonucleotide. Following uracil-DNA glycosylase treatment, all cDNA underwent a first 18-cycle PCR with the universal primers M1SS and BC2_uni_R. As for the authors' bioinformatics: Normalization of each sample was performed by random selection of 1 million high-quality reads, each carrying a distinct molecular identifier. Reads with shared molecular identifiers were discarded instead of being binned into consensus sequences. MiTCR, set to a Q25 quality threshold and the strictest error-elimination algorithm, was used for CDR3 identification, clonotype clustering and error correction. A nonparametric unseen species model with Euler transformation was used to estimate lower-bound total TCR beta diversity. The public sequencing data were trimmed at Q25 with fastp and processed into clonotypes with MiXCR by TCRdb, which kept only in-frame beta chains. Each CDR3 protein appears once, grouped with its most common genes and DNA. TCRdb, not the original authors, processed these V and J calls. This sample is represented by approximately 960,000 distinct CDR3 sequences; 25% to 30% of them were singletons. The top ten clones comprise roughly 10% of the sample.

Systemically healthy Caucasian individuals from Russia, about 38 in total and aged 6 to 90 years, were included as donors. Ten milliliters of peripheral blood were drawn from each donor into EDTA-treated Vacutainer tubes. PBMCs were isolated by Ficoll-Paque density-gradient centrifugation, with at least 7 million obtained per sample. Total RNA, at least 6 micrograms per sample, was extracted from PBMCs with Trizol reagent. For every donor, flow cytometry on a PBMC aliquot measured the percentage of naive CD45RAhigh/CD27high T cells. V is pared back by 7 bases and J by 7 bases, with 14 bases lying between the germline termini. Taken from the germline V gene, the CDR1 and CDR2 loops are SNHLY and FYNNEI. The CDR3 runs 13 residues from the cysteine to the phenylalanine. Solely the CDR3 DNA is kept, with 39 bases framed from the first base. The paper as a whole reports these results and caveats: Because the CMV infection status of the donors was unknown, age-related changes in expanded clonotypes may potentially have been confounded. The long-lived group showed more naive CD4+ T cells, fewer expanded clones and increased TCR diversity than the aged group, suggesting age selection. Observed TCR beta diversity per million T cells fell roughly linearly with age, and a significant reduction was already apparent by age around 36. Estimates of total diversity from one million sequenced T cells were regarded as lower bounds and underestimates. A strong correlation was found between observed TCR beta diversity and the percentage of naive T cells measured by flow cytometry. Because profiling used bulk unsorted PBMCs, naive and antigen-experienced compartments could not be compared conclusively.

These data were likewise used in another study, on T cells of mothers and their children. That second publication adds: The donors were nine systemically healthy Caucasian individuals, made up of three mothers and their six children. cDNA synthesis used all of the extracted RNA, with approximately 1.4 ug of RNA in each 15 ul reaction. Sample barcodes and 2-4 random nucleotides were added via the M1S primer in the second PCR. Over 8.5 million TCR beta CDR3 reads were obtained for each mother, and some 3 million reads were obtained for each child. Thymic selection shapes the output of TCR recombination in a similar way in related and unrelated pairs, and inherited differences have a minor effect. Normalized repertoire overlap was always found to be slightly, but never significantly, higher in related mother-child pairs than in unrelated mother-child pairs. No persistent microchimeric T cell clones were detected, at a sensitivity of about 100 clones per million clonotypes. In the study, deep NGS was used to compare the TCR beta repertoires of mothers and children, and features distinguishing related mother-child pairs from unrelated individuals were sought. Mothers averaged approximately 41 +/- 4 years of age and children averaged around 10 +/- 4 years. After adapter ligation was performed with NEBNext reagents, the libraries were sequenced on an Illumina HiSeq 2000 with 100+100 nt paired-end reads. To prevent cross-contamination, the mother and child libraries were prepared one month apart and sequenced in separate runs. Each donor had between roughly 450,000 and 2,100,000 distinct TCR beta clonotypes identified. Naive TCR beta clonotypes were estimated from low-frequency clonotypes matched to each donor's FACS-determined naive share, without sorting.

The chain links TRBV2 with TRBJ1-5, with the D gene not clear enough to name. This TCR was sampled from a woman aged 40 to 55 in good health. The sequenced material came from blood. This receptor has the CDR3 CASTDTQFQPQHF. In nucleotide form, the sequence is TGTGCCAGCACCGACACCCAGTTCCAGCCCCAGCATTTT.